The 26 T cell receptor beta chains below were found in one sample sequenced in a study of T cell responses to AZD1222 COVID-19 vaccine. Clones were read by immunoSEQ multiplex PCR, and TCRdb kept only the in-frame ones, dropping some. The profile shows 200,000 to 250,000 clones, 85% to 95% of them singletons. The sample here was peripheral blood, taken on day 0 of MenACWY control vaccination. These receptor sequences come from an adult in good health.

The rearrangement joins TRBV7-8 to TRBJ2-3; TRBD2 matches at 9 bases. J was trimmed by 2 bases and V by 1 base; bases with no gene match: 4. The germline V gene has CDR1 SGHVS and CDR2 FQNEAQ. The CDR3 has 16 amino acids. The CDR3 region has the DNA TGTGCCAGCAGCTTAGGGGCGGGGGGGCCCACAGATACGCAGTATTTT. Its protein product is CASSLGAGGPTDTQYF. Full variable domain (rest looked up from reference TRBV7-8 and TRBJ2-3): GAGVSQSPRYKVAKRGQDVALRCDPISGHVSLFWYQQALGQGPEFLTYFQNEAQLDKSGLPSDRFFAERPEGSVSTLKIQRTQQEDSAVYLCASSLGAGGPTDTQYFGPGTRLTVL.

The chain combines TRBV6-5 with TRBJ1-1; D unclear. V was shortened by 5 bases and J by 2 bases, with 12 bases between the two germline ends. This CDR3 has 14 residues. Germline-derived CDR1 and CDR2 are MNHEY and SVGAGI. The CDR3 sequence: CASSPRTGNTEAFF. The CDR3 DNA reads TGTGCCAGCAGTCCGCGGACGGGAAACACTGAAGCTTTCTTT.

The chain carries TRBV11-3 and TRBJ2-7; 7 bases line up with TRBD1. V was pared by 4 bases and J by 2 bases, with 5 bases of the junction left unmatched. The germline V gene has CDR1 SGHNT and CDR2 YENEEA. CDR3 size: 14 residues. The CDR3 DNA is TGTGCCAGCAGCTCAGACAGGGCCCCCTACGAGCAGTACTTC. Translated: CASSSDRAPYEQYF.

The chain combines TRBV10-3 with TRBJ2-5, with no clear D. This CDR3 region has 14 residues. From germline, CDR1 is ENHRY and CDR2 SYGVKD. V dropped 10 bases and J dropped 5 bases, with 20 bases sitting between them. The CDR3 sequence is CATSQHSESETQYF. For the CDR3, the DNA is TGTGCCACGAGTCAGCACAGTGAGTCGGAGACCCAGTACTTC.

The rearrangement links TRBV2 to TRBJ1-6; 9 bases match TRBD1. This CDR3 region has 15 residues. Trimming took 6 bases from V and 9 from J; bases not matched to a gene: 9. The germline V gene encodes CDR1 SNHLY and CDR2 FYNNEI. DNA of the CDR3: TGTGCCAGCAGCTCACTGACAGGGGGTGGTTCACCCCTCCACTTT. Protein sequence: CASSSLTGGGSPLHF.

The CDR3 sequence: CASSPRTGYNSPLHF. The CDR3 bases are TGTGCCAGCAGCCCTAGGACAGGGTATAATTCACCCCTCCACTTT. V gene TRBV11-2 combines with J gene TRBJ1-6; 8 bases fit TRBD1. Germline values: CDR1 SGHAT, CDR2 FQNNGV. V was pared by 5 bases and J by 4 bases, with 4 bases of the junction left unmatched. The CDR3 is made up of 15 amino acids.

This sequence joins TRBV28 and TRBJ2-3; 7 positions agree with TRBD2. After removal of 6 bases from V and 1 base from J, the junction contained 7 bases not matched to a gene. This CDR3 has 15 amino acids. The germline V gene encodes CDR1 MDHEN and CDR2 SYDVKM. CDR3 loop: CASSPAGRGTDTQYF. The CDR3 coding sequence is TGTGCCAGCAGCCCAGCGGGGAGGGGCACAGATACGCAGTATTTT.

This chain uses TRBV5-4 with TRBJ1-4; 7 nucleotides align to TRBD1. This CDR3 spans 14 amino acids. Germline V gene data show CDR1 as SGHNT and CDR2 as YYREEE (reference sequence). The junction had 6 bases not matched to a gene; V was cut back by 2 bases and J by 8 bases. Written as DNA, the CDR3 is TGTGCCAGCAGCTTAACAGGGGCTGGGGAAAAACTGTTTTTT. Encoded protein: CASSLTGAGEKLFF.

Comments on this clone: The sample holds other DNA sequences that translate to the same CDR3. V gene TRBV18 combines with J gene TRBJ1-1; 8 bases map to TRBD1. Looked up from germline, CDR1 is KGHSH and CDR2 is LQKENI. The V and J ends lost 6 bases and 1 base, in that order; junction bases with no gene match: 4. This CDR3 has 14 amino acids. The CDR3 spells CASSPGTGNTEAFF. CDR3 nucleotide sequence: TGTGCCAGCTCCCCCGGGACAGGGAACACTGAAGCTTTCTTT.

The genes are TRBV2 and TRBJ1-2; D remains ambiguous. In germline, CDR1 is SNHLY, CDR2 FYNNEI. The CDR3 covers 14 residues. V gave up 2 bases and J gave up 1 base, with 8 bases separating them. The CDR3, as DNA: TGTGCCAGCAGTGAACAACAGCTTAACTATGGCTACACCTTC. This codes for CASSEQQLNYGYTF. The full variable domain, with the rest looked up from reference TRBV2 and TRBJ1-2, is EPEVTQTPSHQVTQMGQEVILRCVPISNHLYFYWYRQILGQKVEFLVSFYNNEISEKSEIFDDQFSVERPDGSNFTLKIRSTKLEDSAMYFCASSEQQLNYGYTFGSGTRLTVV.

J is TRBJ2-5 and V is TRBV3-1 (or the pseudogene TRBV3-2); a weak D match, TRBD1 (5 bases). In germline, CDR1 is LGHDT, CDR2 YNNKEL (reference sequence). V shed 4 bases and J shed 5 bases, with 14 bases lying between them. The CDR3 is 14 residues long. CDR3 sequence (DNA): TGTGCCAGCAGCCCGAGGTCAGGGTCGGAGACCCAGTACTTC. Translated, it gives CASSPRSGSETQYF.

The chain has TRBV6-4 and TRBJ1-2; tentative D call: TRBD1 (5 bases). The CDR3 covers 13 residues. The V end lost 10 bases, the J end lost 4 bases, and 16 bases lay between the germline ends. The germline gives CDR1 MRHNA, CDR2 SNTAGT. CDR3: CATGIGGSYGYTF. CDR3 nucleotide sequence: TGTGCCACCGGTATCGGGGGGAGCTATGGCTACACCTTC.

The gene calls are TRBV19 and TRBJ1-2; 8 bases match TRBD1. The J segment lost 4 bases and the V segment lost 6 bases, leaving 7 bases of the junction unmatched. The length of the CDR3 is 14 residues. Germline V gene sequence: CDR1 LNHDA, CDR2 SQIVND (reference sequence). The chain's CDR3 is CASSPDQGAYGYTF. In DNA, the CDR3 is TGTGCCAGTAGCCCCGATCAGGGGGCCTATGGCTACACCTTC.

The V gene is TRBV2, the J gene TRBJ1-5; 10 nucleotides line up with TRBD1. CDR1 and CDR2 (germline): SNHLY, FYNNEI. The CDR3 is 14 residues long. The J segment lost 4 bases and the V segment lost 9 bases, leaving 6 bases of the junction unmatched. The CDR3 bases are TGTGCCAGTGAACGGGACAGGGGTAATCAGCCCCAGCATTTT. Protein: CASERDRGNQPQHF.

This chain connects TRBV19 to TRBJ1-1; TRBD1 matches 7 bases. The germline gives CDR1 LNHDA, CDR2 SQIVND (reference sequence). Germline trimming cut 6 bases from V and 9 bases from J; bases unmatched to any gene: 7. The CDR3 is 12 residues long. CDR3: CASSPVRGQAFF. The CDR3 DNA reads as TGTGCCAGTAGCCCTGTGAGGGGGCAAGCTTTCTTT.

The rearrangement joins TRBV19 to TRBJ1-1, with 7 bases aligning to TRBD1. The V gene end was trimmed by 6 bases and the J gene end by 5 bases; junction bases not matched to a gene: 6. Germline values: CDR1 LNHDA, CDR2 SQIVND (reference sequence). This CDR3 has 13 amino acids. CDR3 DNA: TGTGCCAGTAGCCCCAACAGGGGTACTGAAGCTTTCTTT. Protein sequence: CASSPNRGTEAFF. The full variable domain, in which reference TRBV19 and TRBJ1-1 provide the parts outside the CDR3, is DGGITQSPKYLFRKEGQNVTLSCEQNLNHDAMYWYRQDPGQGLRLIYYSQIVNDFQKGDIAEGYSVSREKKESFPLTVTSAQKNPTAFYLCASSPNRGTEAFFGQGTRLTVV.

The chain carries TRBV30 and TRBJ1-6; D remains ambiguous. The germline V and J ends were trimmed by 1 base and 5 bases, with 9 bases remaining between them. The CDR3 spans 14 residues. Germline V gene lookup returns CDR1 GTSNPN and CDR2 SVGIG (reference sequence). This CDR3 reads CAWSGGYNNSPLHF. For the CDR3, the DNA is TGTGCCTGGAGTGGAGGGTACAATAATTCACCCCTCCACTTT.

The chain recombines TRBV20-1 with TRBJ2-7, with unresolved D. From germline, CDR1 is DFQATT and CDR2 SNEGSKA (reference sequence). The CDR3 is made up of 11 amino acids. Trimming took 3 bases from V and 1 from J, leaving 4 bases between them. The CDR3 DNA reads TGCAGTGCTAGGGAGTCCTACGAGCAGTACTTC. Its translation: CSARESYEQYF.

J is TRBJ1-5 and V is TRBV6-2 or TRBV6-3; 9 positions agree with TRBD1. CDR1 is MNHEY and CDR2 is SVGEGT in the germline V gene. There are 16 residues in the CDR3. Trimming removed 5 bases from V and 4 bases from J; junction bases left unmatched: 9. CDR3 protein: CASSRTGTGYNQPQHF. The CDR3 coding sequence is TGTGCCAGCAGTCGTACCGGGACAGGGTATAATCAGCCCCAGCATTTT.

V is TRBV3-1 (or the pseudogene TRBV3-2) and J is TRBJ1-5; no firm D call. The CDR3 totals 14 residues. The germline CDR1 and CDR2 sequences are LGHDT and YNNKEL (reference sequence). The V and J ends lost 4 bases and 2 bases respectively, with 9 bases between them. Here the CDR3 DNA reads TGTGCCAGCAGCCGGTCAGGAGGCAATCAGCCCCAGCATTTT. This sequence encodes CASSRSGGNQPQHF.

This clone was seen just once. The J gene is TRBJ1-1, the V gene TRBV6-2 or TRBV6-3, with D perhaps matching TRBD1 (6 bases). Germline values: CDR1 MNHEY, CDR2 SVGEGT. The CDR3 has 15 residues. The V and J ends lost 6 bases and 0 bases respectively, with 14 bases between them. CDR3 bases: TGTGCCAGCAGCCCCTTCGGACAGATGAACACTGAAGCTTTCTTT. Translated, it gives CASSPFGQMNTEAFF.

The chain has TRBV6-2 or TRBV6-3 and TRBJ2-1; 11 positions agree with TRBD2. Germline CDR1 and CDR2: MNHEY and SVGEGT. With V trimmed by 4 bases and J by 5 bases, 4 bases remained unmatched. There are 15 residues in the CDR3. DNA for the CDR3: TGTGCCAGCAGTTGGGTTAGCGGGGGGGACAATGAGCAGTTCTTC. Its translation: CASSWVSGGDNEQFF.

This sequence joins TRBV19 and TRBJ1-5; D perhaps matches TRBD1 (6 bases). This CDR3 has 14 amino acids. The germline V gene has CDR1 LNHDA and CDR2 SQIVND (reference sequence). V was clipped by 3 bases and J by 11 bases, with 17 bases between them. The CDR3 loop is CASSMETGTLSQHF. The CDR3 DNA reads TGTGCCAGTAGTATGGAAACAGGGACGTTGTCCCAGCATTTT.

The chain carries TRBV6-6 and TRBJ1-3; 9 nucleotides line up with TRBD1. CDR3 length: 14 residues. The V gene's germline CDR1 is MNHNY and CDR2 SVGAGI (reference sequence). Losses at the gene ends were 2 bases for V and 9 bases for J; bases not matched to a gene: 5. CDR3 in DNA: TGTGCCAGCAGTTACGACAGGGGGGCTATCACCATATATTTT. Translated, it gives CASSYDRGAITIYF.

The chain is built from TRBV5-1 and TRBJ1-3, with D unclear. The CDR3 runs to 16 residues. Trimming stripped 4 bases from V and 0 bases from J, with 14 bases between. The germline V gene encodes CDR1 SGHRS and CDR2 YFSETQ. The CDR3: CASSPLDGLSGNTIYF. CDR3 in DNA: TGCGCCAGCAGCCCTCTTGACGGGCTCTCTGGAAACACCATATATTTT.

The chain links TRBV30 to TRBJ1-3; D is uncertain. Trimming removed 2 bases at V and 2 bases at J, with 7 bases between. This CDR3 is 13 amino acids long. Germline lookup yields CDR1 GTSNPN and CDR2 SVGIG (reference sequence). The CDR3 spells CAWSRQAGNTIYF. The CDR3 DNA is TGTGCCTGGAGTCGGCAGGCTGGAAACACCATATATTTT.